What follows are 8 T cell receptor beta chains derived from one specimen sequenced in a study of T cell responses to AZD1222 COVID-19 vaccine. Repertoires were generated with immunoSEQ multiplex PCR, while TCRdb's copy carries only in-frame clones and drops some. In the table there are 150,000 or so clones, about 92% of which are singletons. The input for sequencing was peripheral blood, taken 28 days after the second AZD1222 dose. The receptors come from an adult who received the AZD1222 COVID-19 vaccine.

This clone was counted a single time. The V call is TRBV7-9, the J call TRBJ1-2; D call uncertain. V lost 6 bases to trimming and J lost 8 bases, with 13 bases between them. The CDR3 is made up of 12 amino acids. Per the germline V gene, CDR1 is SEHNR and CDR2 is FQNEAQ (reference sequence). CDR3 protein: CASSRGPQGYTF. CDR3 DNA sequence: TGTGCCAGCAGTCGTGGACCTCAAGGCTACACCTTC.

V and J are TRBV28 and TRBJ1-5, with D hard to call. Germline V gene lookup returns CDR1 MDHEN and CDR2 SYDVKM. The CDR3 covers 14 residues. Trimming removed 8 bases at V and 3 bases at J, with 14 bases between. The CDR3 spells CASRGPRNNQPQHF. In DNA form, the CDR3 reads TGTGCCAGCCGGGGTCCCAGGAACAATCAGCCCCAGCATTTT.

The genes are TRBV19 and TRBJ2-7, with D possibly being TRBD2 (6 bases). With 6 bases removed from V and 4 bases from J, the gap between germline ends came to 19 bases. This CDR3 has 15 residues. The germline CDR1 and CDR2 sequences are LNHDA and SQIVND (reference sequence). The CDR3 DNA sequence: TGTGCCAGTAGACTGGAGGGGACGAAGGGGTACGAGCAGTACTTC. Translated: CASRLEGTKGYEQYF.

This chain links TRBV7-2 with TRBJ1-3; D remains unclear. The V end was cut by 2 bases, the J end by 0 bases, with 11 bases between. The germline CDR1 and CDR2 sequences are SGHTA and FQGNSA. The CDR3 is 16 residues long. The CDR3 DNA is TGTGCCAGCAGCTTAAGTGCGCCCGGCTCTGGAAACACCATATATTTT. Residues: CASSLSAPGSGNTIYF.

V is TRBV12-3 or TRBV12-4 and J is TRBJ1-2; D gene uncertain. This CDR3 spans 13 amino acids. V lost 7 bases to trimming and J lost 5 bases, with 14 bases between them. CDR3 residues: CASTLRPAYGYTF. In DNA form, the CDR3 reads TGTGCCAGCACCCTGCGGCCGGCTTATGGCTACACCTTC.

The chain joins TRBV5-1 to TRBJ2-7; 10 bases line up with TRBD2. With V trimmed by 1 base and J by 6 bases, 13 bases remained unmatched. CDR1 is SGHRS and CDR2 is YFSETQ in the germline V gene. The CDR3 is made up of 17 amino acids. In nucleotides, the CDR3 is TGCGCCAGCAGCTTGACTAGCGGGACCGGGCGGGCGCGCGAGCAGTACTTC. Translated, it gives CASSLTSGTGRAREQYF.

This rearrangement joins TRBV20-1 to TRBJ1-2; D not certain. The CDR3 spans 10 residues. The V and J ends lost 6 bases and 4 bases respectively, with 6 bases between them. The germline gives CDR1 DFQATT, CDR2 SNEGSKA (reference sequence). CDR3 in DNA: TGCAGTGCCCGGGGCTATGGCTACACCTTC. This translates into CSARGYGYTF.

This chain uses TRBV6-2 or TRBV6-3 with TRBJ2-1; TRBD1 is a possible D gene (6 bases). V was clipped by 2 bases and J by 2 bases, with 10 bases between them. Germline V CDR1 and CDR2: MNHEY, SVGEGT. This CDR3 is built from 15 residues. The CDR3 nucleotides are TGTGCCAGCAGTTACAAAAGGGGGACCTACAATGAGCAGTTCTTC. It specifies CASSYKRGTYNEQFF.